This is a list of T cell receptor beta chains from one sample in a study of cytomegalovirus exposure and HLA in healthy donors. Clones were read by immunoSEQ multiplex PCR, and TCRdb kept only the in-frame ones, dropping some. Found here are hundreds of thousands of clones, approximately 83% of them singletons; the top ten hold about 1.2%. Sequencing was carried out using PBMCs. These receptors were collected from a woman aged 25-40 years in good health and CMV-seropositive. CDR3s include the opening cysteine and the closing phenylalanine or tryptophan. A D gene is named only where the DNA matches it firmly. Clone size appears in some rows only: once, few, many, or a class for an expanded clone.

j_call clone_size d_call cdr3_length v_call cdr3_nt cdr3_aa
TRBJ2-7 . . 14 TRBV9 TGTGCCAGCAGCGCCGGGACTCCGGAGTACGAGCAGTACTTC CASSAGTPEYEQYF
TRBJ2-7 few . 13 TRBV6-1 TGTGCCAGCAGCCGCAGTGCTAGGAACGAGCAGTACTTC CASSRSARNEQYF
TRBJ2-2 once TRBD1 13 TRBV7-2 TGTGCCAGCAGCCGGTGGAGACAGGGAGAGCTGTTTTTT CASSRWRQGELFF
TRBJ1-2 few TRBD1 12 TRBV2 TGTGCCAGCACGGGGACAGGGTATGGCTACACCTTC CASTGTGYGYTF
TRBJ2-1 . TRBD2 16 TRBV30 TGTGCCTGGAGTGTACGGCTAGCGGGAAGCTACAATGAGCAGTTCTTC CAWSVRLAGSYNEQFF
TRBJ2-3 . . 15 TRBV5-1 TGCGCCAGCAGCTTGGAACTAGCAAAGGGCTATACGCAGTATTTT CASSLELAKGYTQYF
TRBJ1-2 . . 13 TRBV9 TGTGCCAGCAGCGTGGGCGGGTCCAGGCACTACACCTTC CASSVGGSRHYTF
TRBJ1-1 . . 17 TRBV13 TGTGCCAGCAGCTTAATTGGTGGACAGACTCCTTGGACTGAAGCTTTCTTT CASSLIGGQTPWTEAFF
TRBJ2-5 . . 19 TRBV13 TGTGCCAGCAGCATAACCCTGGGAGGCAGCGCTAGATACCAAGAGACCCAGTACTTC CASSITLGGSARYQETQYF
TRBJ1-2 once TRBD1 17 TRBV14 TGTGCCAGCAGCCAAGATTCGGGACAGGCGGCGGCAGGAGGCTACACCTTC CASSQDSGQAAAGGYTF
TRBJ2-7 . TRBD1 14 TRBV5-6 TGTGCCAGCAGCTCAGCCAGGGGGCGCGACGAGCAGTACTTC CASSSARGRDEQYF
TRBJ1-5 . . 16 TRBV6-5 TGTGCCAGCAGTTTCCGACAGGCTTATAGCAATCAGCCCCAGCATTTT CASSFRQAYSNQPQHF
TRBJ2-1 . . 15 TRBV7-2 TGTGCCAGCAGCTTACACAATACAGGGCCTGGTGAGCAGTTCTTC CASSLHNTGPGEQFF
TRBJ2-7 . . 14 TRBV4-2 TGTGCCAGCAGCCAAGATGCCACTTCCTACGAGCAGTACTTC CASSQDATSYEQYF
TRBJ2-7 . . 13 TRBV5-5 TGTGCCAGCAGCGTGGCAGGGTCCCACGAGCAGTACTTC CASSVAGSHEQYF
TRBJ2-1 . TRBD2 15 TRBV10-3 TGTGCCATCAGTGAAGGGGCTAGCGGGAGTTATGAGCAGTTCTTC CAISEGASGSYEQFF
TRBJ1-1 . TRBD1 14 TRBV6-5 TGTGCCAGCAGCCTCGGAGGGGGCAACACTGAAGCTTTCTTT CASSLGGGNTEAFF
TRBJ2-7 . TRBD1 14 TRBV5-1 TGCGCCAGCAGCTTGCGGGACAGTAGTGTCGAGCAGTACTTC CASSLRDSSVEQYF
TRBJ2-3 few . 14 TRBV2 TGTGCCAGCATCTCAGGGGGGAGCACAGATACGCAGTATTTT CASISGGSTDTQYF
TRBJ2-5 . . 13 TRBV2 TGTGCCAGCAGCCGGGACTCGCAAGAGACCCAGTACTTC CASSRDSQETQYF
TRBJ2-2 . TRBD2 18 TRBV2 TGTGCCAGCAACCCTCCCCTCCGCGGGGGGCCGAACACCGGGGAGCTGTTTTTT CASNPPLRGGPNTGELFF
TRBJ2-7 . TRBD2 16 TRBV27 TGTGCCAATTCACGGTCTACTAGCGGGAGTCTCTACGAGCAGTACTTC CANSRSTSGSLYEQYF
TRBJ2-1 . TRBD1 11 TRBV7-9 TGTGCCAGCAGCCCCGGGACAGGGCAGTTCTTC CASSPGTGQFF
TRBJ2-7 . . 16 TRBV21-1 TGTGCCAGCAGCCCCCGCTGGGACAGGGTAAGGGACGAGCAGTACTTC CASSPRWDRVRDEQYF
TRBJ2-7 once TRBD1 12 TRBV6-6 TGTGCCAGCAGTTACCCTACAGGGGTAAGGTACTTC CASSYPTGVRYF
TRBJ2-3 once TRBD2 17 TRBV28 TGTGCCAGCAGCGGCACCGGACTAGCGGGGCGGGGAGATACGCAGTATTTT CASSGTGLAGRGDTQYF
TRBJ2-5 . TRBD2 16 TRBV2 TGTGCCAGCAGTGAAGGGGTAGCGGGAGAAGGGGAGACCCAGTACTTC CASSEGVAGEGETQYF